The 12 T cell receptor beta chains below come from one sample, sequenced in a study of T-cell reconstitution after alpha-beta-depleted transplantation in children. During its preparation, the TCRbeta library received unique molecular identifiers. TCRdb called the PCR reads again in MiXCR, with one record for every CDR3 protein. The data contain around 250,000 distinct CDR3 sequences, approximately 8.9% of them singletons. The sequences come from PBMCs, mostly from graft donor cells, collected 180 days after TCRalphabeta/CD19-depleted stem cell transplant. These receptors originate from a male patient under 18 who had a stem cell transplant for acute lymphoblastic leukemia, so the T cells may come from the graft donor.

This clonotype was detected many times. The chain carries TRBV6-5 and TRBJ1-1; possible D gene TRBD1, 6 bases. CDR1 and CDR2 from the germline V gene are MNHEY and SVGAGI. CDR3 size: 14 residues. V lost 6 bases and J lost 3, with 14 bases in between. Here the CDR3 reads CASRPSPGDTEAFF. The CDR3 region has the DNA TGTGCCAGCAGGCCCAGTCCAGGGGACACTGAAGCTTTCTTT.

This clonotype was seen a single time. One end of the junction does not line up with germline, which may come from a read error. The chain employs TRBV6-1 and TRBJ2-2; weak D call: TRBD1 (6 bases). CDR1 and CDR2 (germline): MNHNS, SASEGT. The CDR3 is 15 residues long. The DNA of the CDR3 is TGTGCCAGAAGTGGACAGCAGTTTAACACCGGGGAGCTGTTTTTT. It yields the protein CARSGQQFNTGELFF.

In this sample, this clonotype turned up a few times. The chain is built from TRBV7-3 and TRBJ2-3, with 7 bases fitting TRBD2. With 4 bases clipped from V and 1 base from J, the junction kept 5 bases outside the gene matches. Germline V CDR1 and CDR2: SGHTA, FQGTGA. The CDR3 is 15 residues long. The CDR3 protein is CASSSSAGRTDTQYF. DNA of the CDR3: TGTGCCAGCAGCTCTTCAGCGGGGCGCACAGATACGCAGTATTTT.

This clonotype was counted many times. The chain recombines TRBV2 with TRBJ1-4, with a possible D match to TRBD1 (5 bases). Germline V CDR1 and CDR2: SNHLY, FYNNEI. This CDR3 spans 14 amino acids. Trimming removed 7 bases from V and 0 bases from J, with 9 bases in between. This chain's CDR3 is CASNGDPTNEKLFF. The CDR3 region has the DNA TGTGCCAGCAATGGGGACCCAACTAATGAAAAACTGTTTTTT.

This clonotype was picked up many times. V usage is TRBV29-1 and J usage is TRBJ2-5; D possibly uses TRBD1 or TRBD2 (5 bases each). Trimming took 3 bases from V and 4 from J, leaving 9 bases between them. This CDR3 is built from 12 residues. Germline V CDR1 and CDR2: SQVTM, ANQGSEA. This CDR3 reads CSVDRELETQYF. DNA of the CDR3: TGCAGCGTTGACAGGGAGTTAGAGACCCAGTACTTC.

This clonotype was found many times. The chain has TRBV12-3 or TRBV12-4 and TRBJ2-7, with TRBD1 matching 7 bases. The CDR3 contains 13 residues. Trimming took 5 bases from V and 2 from J; bases not matched to a gene: 3. CDR3 sequence reads: CASSRDSPYEQYF. In DNA, the CDR3 is TGTGCCAGCAGTCGGGACAGTCCCTACGAGCAGTACTTC.

This clonotype was found many times. CDR3 DNA sequence: TGTGCCAGCAGTTACTCCTCCTCCGGGACTATTCGCGATACGCAGTATTTT. As protein: CASSYSSSGTIRDTQYF. The V gene is TRBV6-2 or TRBV6-3, the J gene TRBJ2-3, with TRBD2 matching 7 bases. This CDR3 contains 17 residues. Germline V CDR1 and CDR2: MNHEY, SVGEGT. V shed 0 bases, J shed 6 bases, and the junction held 12 bases outside the gene matches.

This clonotype occurred a few times. The chain links TRBV2 to TRBJ1-2, with no clear D. With 7 bases removed from V and 4 bases from J, the gap between germline ends came to 16 bases. This CDR3 is 14 amino acids long. Germline CDR1 is SNHLY and CDR2 is FYNNEI. As DNA, the CDR3 is TGTGCCAGCACCCCAAGGTCCCCCGGCTATGGCTACACCTTC. It specifies CASTPRSPGYGYTF.

There are many counts of this clonotype. The V gene is TRBV18, the J gene TRBJ2-5, with 7 bases matching TRBD1. V shed 5 bases and J 7 bases; nucleotides not matched to a gene: 13. Germline V gives CDR1 KGHSH, CDR2 LQKENI. This CDR3 contains 15 residues. The CDR3 nucleotides read TGTGCCAGCTCAAGGGTGACAGGGAAGTGGAGGACCCAGTACTTC. Its protein product is CASSRVTGKWRTQYF.

V is TRBV4-2 and J is TRBJ2-2, with D perhaps matching TRBD1 or TRBD2 (5 bases each). The CDR3 spans 16 residues. V was clipped by 8 bases and J by 1 base, with 17 bases between them. Germline CDR1 and CDR2: LGHNA and YNFKEQ. CDR3 in DNA: TGTGCCAGCGGCCCTGGGACGAAGCTGAACACCGGGGAGCTGTTTTTT. Translating gives CASGPGTKLNTGELFF.

In its sample, this clonotype was seen many times. The chain joins TRBV2 to TRBJ2-5; 9 bases align to TRBD1. The CDR3 has 16 residues. The germline V gene has CDR1 SNHLY and CDR2 FYNNEI. V lost 1 base to trimming and J lost 5 bases; unmatched junction nucleotides: 8. The CDR3 protein is CASSEGRDRVYETQYF. The DNA of the CDR3 is TGTGCCAGCAGTGAAGGCCGGGACAGGGTGTACGAGACCCAGTACTTC. Looking up the rest from reference TRBV2 and TRBJ2-5 gives the full variable domain: EPEVTQTPSHQVTQMGQEVILRCVPISNHLYFYWYRQILGQKVEFLVSFYNNEISEKSEIFDDQFSVERPDGSNFTLKIRSTKLEDSAMYFCASSEGRDRVYETQYFGPGTRLLVL.

This clonotype was counted many times. The chain couples TRBV7-9 to TRBJ2-7; the D is unclear. Trimming shortened V by 4 bases and J by 2 bases, and 9 bases separated the two germline ends. Germline values: CDR1 SEHNR, CDR2 FQNEAQ (reference sequence). The CDR3 covers 13 residues. This chain's CDR3 is CASSSGSAYEQYF. Here the CDR3 DNA reads TGTGCCAGCAGCTCCGGGTCCGCCTACGAGCAGTACTTC.